The present TCR beta chain was sequenced within a study of blood T cell repertoires in COVID-19. Looked up from germline, CDR1 is SGHAT and CDR2 is FQNNGV. This CDR3 is built from 16 residues. With 4 bases clipped from V and 2 bases from J, the junction kept 9 bases outside the gene matches. Original analysis: Reference gene primer amplification in the assay estimated nucleated cell counts. Method: immunoSEQ multiplex PCR; TCRdb's copy keeps in-frame clones and lacks some. V and J calls and clone size are given by that table; D and trimming were obtained from the DNA. The sample consists of tens of thousands of clones, about three quarters of them appearing once.

This clonotype was sampled from a human donor in a cohort sampled during active COVID-19. Sample: peripheral blood. This rearrangement joins TRBV11-2 to TRBJ1-2; 8 bases are a match to TRBD1. CDR3 amino acids: CASSSYGGQANYGYTF. The CDR3 DNA reads as TGTGCCAGCAGCTCCTACGGGGGACAGGCAAACTATGGCTACACCTTC.